Listed below are T cell receptor beta chains from one sample, sequenced in a study of T cell responses to AZD1222 COVID-19 vaccine. Generated by immunoSEQ multiplex PCR, the TCRdb table keeps only in-frame clones and is missing some. This table has fewer than 150,000 clones, 88% appearing once. The sequencing here drew on peripheral blood, taken on day 0 of AZD1222 vaccination. The receptors here all came from an adult in good health. CDR3s include the opening cysteine and the closing phenylalanine or tryptophan. Each record gives: D gene, J gene, clone size, V gene, CDR3 protein, CDR3 DNA. The D gene is left open where the match is weak. Rows may omit the clone size; those that give it use once, few, many or a size class.

>NA|TRBJ2-4|NA|TRBV4-1
CASSQDAGATQNIQYF
TGCGCCAGCAGCCAAGATGCGGGGGCGACCCAAAACATTCAGTACTTC
>NA|TRBJ2-3|few|TRBV2
CASSGNTDTQYF
TGTGCCAGCAGTGGCAATACAGATACGCAGTATTTT
>NA|TRBJ1-2|NA|TRBV24-1
CATSDNGDGYTF
TGTGCCACCAGTGATAATGGGGATGGCTACACCTTC
>NA|TRBJ1-1|NA|TRBV6-2/TRBV6-3
CASSRMNTEAFF
TGTGCCAGCAGTCGGATGAACACTGAAGCTTTCTTT
>TRBD1|TRBJ2-3|NA|TRBV5-1
CASSTTWDRGSTDTQYF
TGCGCCAGCAGCACCACCTGGGACAGGGGCAGCACAGATACGCAGTATTTT
>NA|TRBJ2-3|NA|TRBV10-1
CASSAPGPDGDTQYF
TGCGCCAGCAGCGCCCCGGGACCGGACGGAGATACGCAGTATTTT
>NA|TRBJ2-2|NA|TRBV30
CAWSPKGPGELFF
TGTGCCTGGAGTCCCAAGGGGCCCGGGGAGCTGTTTTTT
>NA|TRBJ1-1|once|TRBV10-1
CASSLTRGETEAFF
TGCGCCAGCAGTCTTACACGGGGGGAGACTGAAGCTTTCTTT
>TRBD1|TRBJ1-2|NA|TRBV3-1/TRBV3-2
CASSQARGQGYGYTF
TGTGCCAGCAGCCAAGCCCGAGGACAGGGCTATGGCTACACCTTC
>NA|TRBJ2-4|NA|TRBV10-2
CASSPSSDIQYF
TGCGCCAGCAGCCCTTCTAGCGACATTCAGTACTTC
>NA|TRBJ1-5|NA|TRBV6-1
CASSDGAASNQPQHF
TGTGCCAGCAGTGATGGGGCCGCGAGCAATCAGCCCCAGCATTTT
>TRBD2|TRBJ2-7|NA|TRBV3-1/TRBV3-2
CASSQDWGSGGQYF
TGTGCCAGCAGCCAAGATTGGGGTAGCGGGGGGCAGTACTTC
>NA|TRBJ2-4|NA|TRBV12-2
CASRLGGRGDKAKNIQYF
TGTGCAAGTCGCTTAGGAGGTAGGGGGGATAAGGCAAAAAACATTCAGTACTTC
>NA|TRBJ1-4|NA|TRBV10-2
CASSASLTFGDEKLFF
TGCGCCAGCAGTGCCTCTCTGACATTCGGAGATGAAAAACTGTTTTTT
>NA|TRBJ2-7|NA|TRBV12-3/TRBV12-4
CASSQVSEQYF
TGTGCCAGCAGCCAAGTCTCCGAGCAGTACTTC
>TRBD2|TRBJ2-7|few|TRBV5-4
CASSSLLSGGGTYEQYF
TGTGCCAGCAGCTCACTTCTTAGCGGGGGTGGGACCTACGAGCAGTACTTC
>NA|TRBJ2-7|NA|TRBV27
CASSRDTPYEQYF
TGTGCCAGCAGCCGGGACACACCCTACGAGCAGTACTTC
>TRBD1|TRBJ2-7|NA|TRBV6-5
CASRPPGQSYEQYF
TGTGCCAGCAGACCGCCGGGACAGTCCTACGAGCAGTACTTC
>TRBD1|TRBJ2-3|NA|TRBV29-1
CSVVIQGAMDTQYF
TGCAGCGTTGTAATACAGGGGGCAATGGATACGCAGTATTTT
>TRBD1|TRBJ1-1|NA|TRBV5-1
CASSPPLEPTGRNTEAFF
TGCGCCAGCAGCCCCCCATTGGAGCCGACAGGGAGGAACACTGAAGCTTTCTTT
>NA|TRBJ1-2|NA|TRBV7-9
CASSRDQALYGYTF
TGTGCCAGCAGCAGGGATCAGGCACTATATGGCTACACCTTC
>TRBD1|TRBJ1-2|NA|TRBV7-9
CASSSRDRPNLGYTF
TGTGCCAGCAGCTCACGGGACAGGCCCAATCTTGGCTACACCTTC
>TRBD1|TRBJ1-2|NA|TRBV28
CASSIRTGPYGYTF
TGTGCCAGCAGTATCCGGACAGGGCCCTATGGCTACACCTTC
>NA|TRBJ1-1|NA|TRBV9
CASSPVTNTEAFF
TGTGCCAGCAGCCCTGTCACGAACACTGAAGCTTTCTTT
>NA|TRBJ1-1|once|TRBV7-9
CASSGVTEAFF
TGTGCCAGCAGCGGGGTAACTGAAGCTTTCTTT
>NA|TRBJ2-2|NA|TRBV7-3
CASSRGPRNTGELFF
TGTGCCAGCAGCCGAGGGCCTAGGAACACCGGGGAGCTGTTTTTT
>TRBD1|TRBJ1-1|NA|TRBV7-3
CASSFGDRNTEAFF
TGTGCCAGCAGCTTTGGGGACAGGAACACTGAAGCTTTCTTT
>TRBD1|TRBJ1-5|NA|TRBV6-5
CASRSGTDSQPQHF
TGTGCCAGCCGCTCCGGGACAGATAGTCAGCCCCAGCATTTT
>NA|TRBJ2-2|NA|TRBV6-1
CASSEGWNTGELFF
TGTGCCAGCAGTGAAGGGTGGAACACCGGGGAGCTGTTTTTT
>TRBD2|TRBJ2-5|NA|TRBV9
CASSKGLAGAETQYF
TGTGCCAGCAGCAAGGGACTAGCGGGAGCAGAGACCCAGTACTTC
>TRBD1|TRBJ2-7|NA|TRBV5-6
CASSLGTGVSYEQYF
TGTGCCAGCAGCTTGGGGACAGGGGTCTCCTACGAGCAGTACTTC
>NA|TRBJ1-5|once|TRBV20-1
CSASHSRDRNQPQHF
TGCAGTGCTAGTCATTCAAGGGATCGCAATCAGCCCCAGCATTTT
>TRBD1|TRBJ1-1|NA|TRBV5-1
CASRDGTANTEAFF
TGCGCCAGCCGTGACGGGACAGCGAACACTGAAGCTTTCTTT
>NA|TRBJ2-3|NA|TRBV19
CASSLWGASAQADTQYF
TGTGCCAGTAGTTTATGGGGGGCTAGCGCTCAGGCAGATACGCAGTATTTT
>NA|TRBJ1-1|NA|TRBV6-5
CASGLRVMNTEAFF
TGTGCCAGCGGATTGAGGGTAATGAACACTGAAGCTTTCTTT
>NA|TRBJ2-2|NA|TRBV5-4
CASSPFRGLSPGELFF
TGTGCCAGCAGCCCGTTTAGAGGCCTCTCGCCCGGGGAGCTGTTTTTT
>TRBD1|TRBJ1-1|once|TRBV5-1
CASSLEGQGNTEAFF
TGCGCCAGCAGCTTGGAGGGACAGGGGAACACTGAAGCTTTCTTT
>NA|TRBJ2-7|once|TRBV11-1
CASSLGAGENEQYF
TGTGCCAGCAGCTTAGGAGCAGGGGAAAACGAGCAGTACTTC
>TRBD2|TRBJ2-5|few|TRBV7-2
CASSLEALAGGLRETQYF
TGTGCCAGCAGCTTAGAAGCACTAGCGGGAGGGCTCAGAGAGACCCAGTACTTC
>TRBD1|TRBJ1-5|NA|TRBV19
CASSTGQGAGQPQHF
TGTGCCAGTAGTACCGGACAGGGAGCGGGGCAGCCCCAGCATTTT
>TRBD2|TRBJ2-7|NA|TRBV9
CASSPSGTSGDEQYF
TGTGCCAGCAGCCCTTCCGGGACTAGCGGAGACGAGCAGTACTTC
>TRBD1|TRBJ2-1|NA|TRBV6-5
CASSKPTGMYNEQFF
TGTGCCAGCAGTAAACCGACAGGGATGTACAATGAGCAGTTCTTC
>NA|TRBJ2-3|NA|TRBV5-1
CASSLDRTTDTQYF
TGCGCCAGCAGCTTGGACCGGACTACAGATACGCAGTATTTT
>NA|TRBJ1-2|NA|TRBV2
CASIYQGGNGYTF
TGTGCCAGCATTTATCAGGGAGGTAATGGCTACACCTTC
>TRBD2|TRBJ2-7|NA|TRBV19
CASRELAGGVYEQYF
TGTGCCAGTCGAGAGCTAGCGGGAGGGGTCTACGAGCAGTACTTC
>TRBD2|TRBJ2-3|NA|TRBV27
CASSFHRLASTDTQYF
TGTGCCAGCAGTTTCCACCGACTAGCCTCCACAGATACGCAGTATTTT
>TRBD2|TRBJ2-1|NA|TRBV24-1
CATSDQGLAGRNEQFF
TGTGCCACCAGTGACCAGGGACTAGCGGGGAGGAATGAGCAGTTCTTC
>NA|TRBJ2-7|NA|TRBV5-1
CASSLTPGISGFSYEQYF
TGCGCCAGCAGCTTGACCCCCGGGATTAGCGGATTCTCCTACGAGCAGTACTTC
>NA|TRBJ1-1|NA|TRBV9
CASSSRLGGTEAFF
TGTGCCAGCAGCTCCCGACTCGGAGGGACTGAAGCTTTCTTT
>NA|TRBJ1-2|NA|TRBV6-5
CAYLGADGYTF
TGTGCCTACCTGGGGGCCGATGGCTACACCTTC
>NA|TRBJ1-3|NA|TRBV12-3/TRBV12-4
CAGGSAKPIYF
TGTGCGGGCGGGAGCGCTAAGCCCATATATTTT
>NA|TRBJ2-7|NA|TRBV6-5
CASSYSVSRREQYF
TGTGCCAGCAGTTACTCGGTCTCCCGCAGGGAGCAGTACTTC
>NA|TRBJ1-2|NA|TRBV18
CASSLPTESYGYTF
TGTGCCAGCTCACTCCCGACAGAAAGCTATGGCTACACCTTC
>NA|TRBJ1-1|NA|TRBV18
CASSPGDTEAFF
TGTGCCAGCTCACCGGGGGACACTGAAGCTTTCTTT
>NA|TRBJ2-7|NA|TRBV11-2
CASSPTSYEQYF
TGTGCCAGCAGCCCGACCTCCTACGAGCAGTACTTC
>TRBD1|TRBJ1-2|few|TRBV10-3
CAISARTGGDGYTF
TGTGCCATCAGCGCCCGGACAGGGGGCGATGGCTACACCTTC
>NA|TRBJ2-7|NA|TRBV7-2
CASSLRGASSYEQYF
TGTGCCAGCAGCCTCCGGGGGGCCAGCTCCTACGAGCAGTACTTC
>TRBD2|TRBJ2-1|once|TRBV9
CASSVIGLAGGLYNEQFF
TGTGCCAGCAGCGTAATCGGACTAGCGGGGGGCCTTTACAATGAGCAGTTCTTC